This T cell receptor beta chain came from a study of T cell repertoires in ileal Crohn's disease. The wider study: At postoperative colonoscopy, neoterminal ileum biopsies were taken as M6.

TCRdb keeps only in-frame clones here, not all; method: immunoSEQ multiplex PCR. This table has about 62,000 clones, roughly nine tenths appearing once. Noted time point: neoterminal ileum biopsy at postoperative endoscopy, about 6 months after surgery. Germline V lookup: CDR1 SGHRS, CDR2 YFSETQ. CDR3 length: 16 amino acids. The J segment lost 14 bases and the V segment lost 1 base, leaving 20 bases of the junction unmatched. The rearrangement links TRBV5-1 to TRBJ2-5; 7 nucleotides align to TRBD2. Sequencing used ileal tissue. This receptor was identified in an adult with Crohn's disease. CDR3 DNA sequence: TGCGCCAGCAGCTTGTCTCTGGCAATTGGGGAGGGATCTCCCTACTTC. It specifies CASSLSLAIGEGSPYF. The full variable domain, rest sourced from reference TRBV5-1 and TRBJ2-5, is KAGVTQTPRYLIKTRGQQVTLSCSPISGHRSVSWYQQTPGQGLQFLFEYFSETQRNKGNFPGRFSGRQFSNSRSEMNVSTLELGDSALYLCASSLSLAIGEGSPYFGPGTRLLVL.